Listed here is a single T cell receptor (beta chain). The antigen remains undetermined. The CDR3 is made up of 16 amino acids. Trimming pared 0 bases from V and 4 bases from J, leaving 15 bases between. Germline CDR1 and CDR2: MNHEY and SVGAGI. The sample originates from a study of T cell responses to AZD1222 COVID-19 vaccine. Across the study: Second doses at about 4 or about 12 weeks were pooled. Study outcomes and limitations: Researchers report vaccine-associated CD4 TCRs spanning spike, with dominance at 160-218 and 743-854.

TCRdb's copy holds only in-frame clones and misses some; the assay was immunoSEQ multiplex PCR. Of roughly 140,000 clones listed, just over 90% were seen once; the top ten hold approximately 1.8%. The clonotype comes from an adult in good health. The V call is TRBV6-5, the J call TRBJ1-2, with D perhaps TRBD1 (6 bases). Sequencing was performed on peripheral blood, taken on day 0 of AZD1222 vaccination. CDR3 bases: TGTGCCAGCAGTTACTCCGAACGGGGGGCAGGCTATGGCTACACCTTC. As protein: CASSYSERGAGYGYTF.